The T cell receptor beta chain under discussion was sequenced for a study of shared clonotypes between healthy human individuals. Overall study context: Researchers assigned three CD4 naive, three CD4 memory, two CD8 naive and one CD8 memory plate to each donor.

Turning to this clone: The identical CDR3 is also encoded by other nucleotide sequences in the sample.

Cells designated naive CD8 were CD45RO-negative and were positively selected for CCR7, with terminally differentiated effector memory CD45RA+ cells excluded. Some clones are missing from TCRdb's copy, which holds only in-frame ones; the method was immunoSEQ multiplex PCR. The sample consists of about 2.1 million clones, about 93% of them appearing once. CDR1 and CDR2 from the germline V gene are MNHEY and SMNVEV (reference sequence). The CDR3 totals 14 residues. Trimming cost V 0 bases and J 4 bases, with 9 bases left between them. The V and J genes are TRBV27 and TRBJ1-1; D not certain. The TCR originated in a man younger than 30 in good health. Some clones in this sample may be carry-over from other donors' samples. The material sequenced was naive CD8+ T cells from PBMCs. The CDR3 coding sequence is TGTGCCAGCAGTTTATCCCGTTGGGGCACTGAAGCTTTCTTT. It yields the protein CASSLSRWGTEAFF.